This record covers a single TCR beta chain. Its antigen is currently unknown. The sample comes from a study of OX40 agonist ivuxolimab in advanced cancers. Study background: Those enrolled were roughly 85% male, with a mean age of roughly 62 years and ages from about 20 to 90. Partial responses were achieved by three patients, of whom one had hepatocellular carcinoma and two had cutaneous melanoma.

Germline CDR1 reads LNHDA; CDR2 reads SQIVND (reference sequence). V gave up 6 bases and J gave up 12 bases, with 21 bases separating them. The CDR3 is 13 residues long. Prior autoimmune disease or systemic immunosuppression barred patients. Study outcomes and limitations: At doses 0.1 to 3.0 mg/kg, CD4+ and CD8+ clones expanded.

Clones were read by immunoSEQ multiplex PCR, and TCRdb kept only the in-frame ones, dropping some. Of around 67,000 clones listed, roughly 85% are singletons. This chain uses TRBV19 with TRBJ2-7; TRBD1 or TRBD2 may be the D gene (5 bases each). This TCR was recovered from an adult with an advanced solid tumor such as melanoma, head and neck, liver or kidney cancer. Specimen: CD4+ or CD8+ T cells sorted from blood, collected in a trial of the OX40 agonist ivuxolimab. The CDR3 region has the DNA TGTGCCAGTAGGGCCGGGACGACTACGAGTTGGTACTTC. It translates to CASRAGTTTSWYF.